These 21 T cell receptor beta chains originate from one sample sequenced in a study of T-cell memory formation after mild COVID-19. TCRdb re-derived calls from the 5' RACE reads in MiXCR, one entry per CDR3 protein. The repertoire has 240,000 or so distinct CDR3 sequences, approximately 9% of them found once; the top ten carry roughly 21%. The sample comprised PBMCs or a T cell subset sorted from them (not recorded which). The receptor source for this set is a man between 18 and 35 years old who had mild COVID-19 (a few samples of this study predate the infection). Cell type and time point are not known.

In this sample, this clonotype turned up many times. This chain connects TRBV7-9 to TRBJ2-7; 10 bases line up with TRBD1. The CDR3 totals 14 residues. CDR1 is SEHNR and CDR2 is FQNEAQ in the germline V gene (reference sequence). With V trimmed by 5 bases and J by 5 bases, 6 bases remained unmatched. In DNA form, the CDR3 reads TGTGCCAGCAGCCCCGGGACAGGGGTCGACGAGCAGTACTTC. Protein sequence: CASSPGTGVDEQYF. Variable domain in full (rest from reference TRBV7-9 and TRBJ2-7): DTGVSQNPRHKITKRGQNVTFRCDPISEHNRLYWYRQTLGQGPEFLTYFQNEAQLEKSRLLSDRFSAERPKGSFSTLEIQRTEQGDSAMYLCASSPGTGVDEQYFGPGTRLTVT.

The genes are TRBV5-1 and TRBJ2-5; D is ambiguous. Trimming shortened V by 0 bases and J by 5 bases, and 11 bases separated the two germline ends. The CDR3 covers 14 residues. CDR1 and CDR2 (germline): SGHRS, YFSETQ. CDR3 sequence reads: CASSLEGLEETQYF. In nucleotides, the CDR3 is TGCGCCAGCAGCTTGGAAGGGTTAGAGGAGACCCAGTACTTC.

The V gene is TRBV3-1, the J gene TRBJ1-6; TRBD1 matches 9 bases. Germline values: CDR1 LGHDT, CDR2 YNNKEL (reference sequence). V was pared by 4 bases and J by 10 bases, with 11 bases of the junction left unmatched. The CDR3 has 16 residues. The CDR3 sequence: CASSPLGQGTVSPLHF. CDR3 sequence (DNA): TGTGCCAGCAGCCCTTTGGGACAGGGCACGGTATCACCCCTCCACTTT.

This clonotype was recorded many times. An end of the junction differs from the germline gene, which may be a read error. This chain joins TRBV6-5 and TRBJ1-1; D is possibly TRBD1 (5 bases). This CDR3 is built from 14 residues. CDR1 and CDR2 from the germline V gene are MNHEY and SVGAGI. The CDR3: CASSSPGVKTEAFF. CDR3 bases: TGTGCCAGCAGTTCCCCGGGGGTGAAGACTGAAGCTTTCTTT.

J is TRBJ1-5 and V is TRBV20-1, with D maybe TRBD1 (5 bases). V was trimmed by 0 bases and J by 1 base, leaving 13 bases between them. This CDR3 has 16 amino acids. Per the germline V gene, CDR1 is DFQATT and CDR2 is SNEGSKA (reference sequence). The DNA for the CDR3 is TGCAGTGCTAGAGATTGGGCAGGGCAAAGCAATCAGCCCCAGCATTTT. Translating it yields CSARDWAGQSNQPQHF.

This clonotype has at least ten counts. The V gene is TRBV12-3 or TRBV12-4, the J gene TRBJ2-1; D gene unclear. Trimming stripped 4 bases from V and 3 bases from J, with 10 bases between. The CDR3 sequence is 14 residues long. Here the CDR3 DNA reads TGTGCCAGCAGTTCTTACGCAAGCTACAATGAGCAGTTCTTC. As protein: CASSSYASYNEQFF.

The chain combines TRBV6-1 with TRBJ2-2, with 10 bases aligning to TRBD1. Per the germline V gene, CDR1 is MNHNS and CDR2 is SASEGT. The junction had 3 bases not matched to a gene; V was cut back by 4 bases and J by 4 bases. The CDR3 is 15 amino acids. The CDR3 sequence: CASSGRQGATGELFF. The CDR3 bases are TGTGCCAGCAGTGGGAGACAGGGGGCCACCGGGGAGCTGTTTTTT.

This clonotype was seen more than once but under ten times. The J gene is TRBJ2-5, the V gene TRBV7-9; D gene uncertain. From germline, CDR1 is SEHNR and CDR2 FQNEAQ (reference sequence). V was trimmed by 3 bases and J by 2 bases, leaving 7 bases between them. CDR3 length: 13 residues. The CDR3 DNA follows: TGTGCCAGCAGCTTCGTTCTTCAAGAGACCCAGTACTTC. This encodes CASSFVLQETQYF.

The chain links TRBV2 to TRBJ2-7; tentatively, D is TRBD1 or TRBD2 (5 bases each). CDR3 length equals 12 residues. The germline V gene encodes CDR1 SNHLY and CDR2 FYNNEI. Trimming removed 6 bases from V and 3 bases from J, with 9 bases in between. For the CDR3, the DNA is TGTGCCAGCAGGAGGGACGGCTACGAGCAGTACGTC. Protein product: CASRRDGYEQYV.

The table lists this clonotype with a few counts. This chain links TRBV12-3 or TRBV12-4 with TRBJ2-1; 8 bases agree with TRBD1. V gave up 7 bases and J gave up 9 bases; unmatched junction bases: 17. The CDR3 runs to 16 residues. CDR3 residues: CASTYLKGQVGGEQFF. The DNA of the CDR3 is TGTGCCAGCACCTACCTTAAGGGACAGGTGGGTGGTGAGCAGTTCTTC.

Many counts were recorded for this clonotype. The CDR3 sequence: CSANWLGIPDTQYF. CDR3 DNA: TGCAGTGCTAATTGGCTAGGAATCCCAGATACGCAGTATTTT. This chain connects TRBV20-1 to TRBJ2-3; D unclear. Looked up from germline, CDR1 is DFQATT and CDR2 is SNEGSKA (reference sequence). V lost 4 bases and J 4 bases, leaving 15 bases between the germline ends. This CDR3 has 14 amino acids.

This chain joins TRBV24-1 and TRBJ2-1; D is unresolved. This CDR3 is built from 11 residues. V was shortened by 3 bases and J by 8 bases, with 4 bases between the two germline ends. Germline V CDR1 and CDR2: KGHDR, SFDVKD. The CDR3 loop reads CATSDLYEQFF. The CDR3 DNA is TGTGCCACCAGTGATCTATATGAGCAGTTCTTC.

This clonotype was detected a few times. The V call is TRBV12-3 or TRBV12-4, the J call TRBJ2-5; D might be TRBD1 (6 bases). CDR3 size: 16 residues. The ends were cut back, 2 bases at V and 0 bases at J, with 13 bases in the middle. The CDR3 region is CASSLQWTAYQETQYF. CDR3 in DNA: TGTGCCAGCAGTTTACAGTGGACAGCGTACCAAGAGACCCAGTACTTC.

The genes are TRBV12-3 or TRBV12-4 and TRBJ2-3, with D possibly matching TRBD2 (6 bases). The CDR3 is 13 amino acids. V dropped 6 bases and J dropped 7 bases, with 14 bases sitting between them. In nucleotides, the CDR3 is TGTGCCAGCAGCCGGAGGGCCGAGTATACGCAGTATTTT. This sequence encodes CASSRRAEYTQYF.

This clonotype was recorded a few times. The J gene is TRBJ2-7, the V gene TRBV5-6; either TRBD1 or TRBD2 may supply D (6 bases each). Between the trimmed V and J ends, which lost 2 bases and 4 bases, there was a span of 10 bases. The CDR3 sequence is 13 residues long. Germline loops: CDR1 SGHDT, CDR2 YYEEEE. This CDR3 is CASSLRGLYEQYV. As DNA, the CDR3 is TGTGCCAGCAGCTTACGGGGGCTTTACGAGCAGTACGTC.

This chain uses TRBV5-1 with TRBJ2-2; D ambiguous. Germline V CDR1 and CDR2: SGHRS, YFSETQ. Trimming pared 6 bases from V and 1 base from J, leaving 13 bases between. CDR3 length equals 15 residues. The CDR3 DNA follows: TGCGCCAGCACTCCGTTCAGACTGAACACCGGGGAGCTGTTTTTT. Translation gives CASTPFRLNTGELFF.

The chain links TRBV4-1 to TRBJ2-1; a weak D match, TRBD1 (8 bases). Germline-derived CDR1 and CDR2 are MGHRA and YSYEKL. This CDR3 is built from 16 residues. Trimming cost V 1 base and J 2 bases, with 12 bases left between them. CDR3 region: CASSQGAGQAYNEQFF. The CDR3 DNA reads TGCGCCAGCAGCCAAGGAGCGGGACAGGCCTACAATGAGCAGTTCTTC.

The genes are TRBV27 and TRBJ2-3, with a possible D match to TRBD1 (6 bases). Between the trimmed V and J ends, which lost 3 bases and 4 bases, there was a span of 11 bases. The CDR3 sequence is 14 residues long. Germline CDR1 MNHEY, CDR2 SMNVEV (reference sequence). The CDR3 region is CASSLRGSADTQYF. The CDR3 nucleotides read TGTGCCAGCAGTTTGAGGGGGAGCGCAGATACGCAGTATTTT.

The J gene is TRBJ2-3, the V gene TRBV7-3; possibly TRBD2 for D (5 bases). Germline-derived CDR1 and CDR2 are SGHTA and FQGTGA. The CDR3 is made up of 15 amino acids. The germline V and J ends were trimmed by 5 bases and 4 bases, with 16 bases remaining between them. CDR3 DNA sequence: TGTGCCAGCAGCCTTACCTACGGGAAGGCAGATACGCAGTATTTT. Translation: CASSLTYGKADTQYF.

The chain is built from TRBV27 and TRBJ2-7, with D possibly TRBD2 on 6 matching bases. Per germline, CDR1 MNHEY and CDR2 SMNVEV (reference sequence). This CDR3 comprises 14 residues. Trimming stripped 6 bases from V and 5 bases from J, with 17 bases between. The CDR3 bases are TGTGCCAGCAGGAGTGGGGACTTCGCCCACGAGCAGTACTTC. Translation gives CASRSGDFAHEQYF.

This rearrangement joins TRBV7-3 to TRBJ2-5, with D perhaps TRBD1 or TRBD2 (6 bases each). Germline V gene data show CDR1 as SGHTA and CDR2 as FQGTGA. The CDR3 totals 14 residues. V dropped 2 bases and J dropped 7 bases, with 14 bases sitting between them. CDR3 protein: CASSLVGGGGTQYF. CDR3 sequence (DNA): TGTGCCAGCAGCTTAGTCGGGGGCGGCGGGACCCAGTACTTC.